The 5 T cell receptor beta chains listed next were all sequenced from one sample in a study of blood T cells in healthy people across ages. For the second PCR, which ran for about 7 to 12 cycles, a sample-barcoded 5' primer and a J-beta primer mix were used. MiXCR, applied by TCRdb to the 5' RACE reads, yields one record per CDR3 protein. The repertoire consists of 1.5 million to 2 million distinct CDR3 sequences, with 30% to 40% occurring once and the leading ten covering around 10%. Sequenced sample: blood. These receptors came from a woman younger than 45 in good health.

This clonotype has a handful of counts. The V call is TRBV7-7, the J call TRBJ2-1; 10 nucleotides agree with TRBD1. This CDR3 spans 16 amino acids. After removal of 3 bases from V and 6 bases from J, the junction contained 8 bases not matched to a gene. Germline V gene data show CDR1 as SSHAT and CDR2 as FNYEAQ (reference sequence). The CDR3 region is CASSLAPGTGVNEQFF. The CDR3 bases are TGTGCCAGCAGCTTGGCTCCGGGGACAGGGGTCAATGAGCAGTTCTTC.

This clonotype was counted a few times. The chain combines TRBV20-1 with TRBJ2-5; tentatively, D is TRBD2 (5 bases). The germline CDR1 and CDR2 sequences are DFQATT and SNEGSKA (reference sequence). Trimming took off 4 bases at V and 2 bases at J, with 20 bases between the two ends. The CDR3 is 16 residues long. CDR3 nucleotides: TGCAGTGCTACCCCCTTCGGTCCCCGGGGACAAGAGACCCAGTACTTC. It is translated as CSATPFGPRGQETQYF.

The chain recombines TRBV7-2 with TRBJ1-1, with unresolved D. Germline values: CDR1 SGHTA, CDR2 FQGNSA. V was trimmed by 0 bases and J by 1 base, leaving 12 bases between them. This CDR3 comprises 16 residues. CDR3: CASSLAGRWGNTEAFF. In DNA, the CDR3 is TGTGCCAGCAGCTTAGCAGGCAGATGGGGGAACACTGAAGCTTTCTTT.

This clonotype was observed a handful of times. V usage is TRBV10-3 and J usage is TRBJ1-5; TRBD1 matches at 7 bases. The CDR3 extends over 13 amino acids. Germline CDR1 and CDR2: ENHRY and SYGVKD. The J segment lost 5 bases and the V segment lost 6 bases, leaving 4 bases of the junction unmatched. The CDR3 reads CAIRGTEDQPQHF. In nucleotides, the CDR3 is TGTGCCATCAGGGGGACAGAAGATCAGCCCCAGCATTTT.

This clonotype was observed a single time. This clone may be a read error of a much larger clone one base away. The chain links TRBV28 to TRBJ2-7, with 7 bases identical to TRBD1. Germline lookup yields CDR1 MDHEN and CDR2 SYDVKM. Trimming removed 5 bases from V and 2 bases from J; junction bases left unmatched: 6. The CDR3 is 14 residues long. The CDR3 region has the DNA TGTGCCAGCAGTGATCCGGGACAGACCTACGAGCAGTACTTC. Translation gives CASSDPGQTYEQYF.